This entry lists 23 T cell receptor beta chains sequenced from one sample in a study of blood T cell repertoires in COVID-19 (dated by TCRdb to the early 2020s). Library generation was performed with the immunoSEQ multiplex PCR assay. As stored in TCRdb, this immuneACCESS dataset retains in-frame rearrangements with V and J assigned. A fraction of the clones does not appear; measured against another copy, unresolved V genes explain less than half of the discrepancy, and the remainder lacks a known reason. The sample table holds 270,000 or so clones, of which roughly nine tenths were seen once. The ten biggest clones cover 12% of the sample. Sequenced input: peripheral blood. Receptors originate from a woman aged 25 to 39 with COVID-19, enrolled during active disease.

The chain links TRBV4-1 to TRBJ2-1, with D possibly matching TRBD1 (5 bases). Germline V gene sequence: CDR1 MGHRA, CDR2 YSYEKL. This CDR3 is 15 amino acids long. Trimming left V 0 bases short and J 3 bases short, with 9 bases between. The CDR3 DNA sequence: TGCGCCAGCAGCCAAGAAATCGACAGCTACAATGAGCAGTTCTTC. It is translated as CASSQEIDSYNEQFF.

The rearrangement joins TRBV28 to TRBJ1-1, with 7 bases identical to TRBD1. Trimming removed 8 bases from V and 5 bases from J; junction bases left unmatched: 11. Germline loops: CDR1 MDHEN, CDR2 SYDVKM. CDR3 length equals 14 residues. CDR3 coding DNA: TGTGCCAGCGCGTACAGGGGAAGTAGGACTGAAGCTTTCTTT. Its protein product is CASAYRGSRTEAFF.

CDR3 sequence reads: CASSQAGGLVTQYF. In nucleotides, the CDR3 is TGTGCCAGCAGCCAGGCGGGGGGGCTGGTGACCCAGTACTTC. The V call is TRBV4-2, the J call TRBJ2-5; 9 nucleotides line up with TRBD2. V lost 3 bases to trimming and J lost 7 bases; unmatched junction nucleotides: 6. Germline-derived CDR1 and CDR2 are LGHNA and YNFKEQ. This CDR3 spans 14 amino acids.

This clone was recorded many times. The CDR3, as DNA: TGTGCCAGCAGTTACAGGGATTGGACAGATACGCAGTATTTT. Translating it yields CASSYRDWTDTQYF. The chain couples TRBV27 to TRBJ2-3; D is possibly TRBD1 (6 bases). This CDR3 spans 14 amino acids. V lost 4 bases, J lost 3 bases, and 11 bases lay in between. Germline lookup yields CDR1 MNHEY and CDR2 SMNVEV (reference sequence).

The rearrangement uses TRBV7-2 and TRBJ1-4; a weak D match, TRBD1 (5 bases). The CDR3 has 14 amino acids. The V end lost 5 bases, the J end lost 2 bases, and 9 bases lay between the germline ends. The germline CDR1 and CDR2 sequences are SGHTA and FQGNSA. CDR3 amino acids: CASSLQATNEKLFF. CDR3 DNA: TGTGCCAGCAGCCTACAGGCTACTAATGAAAAACTGTTTTTT.

The chain employs TRBV6-6 and TRBJ2-1, with D perhaps TRBD1 (5 bases). The germline gives CDR1 MNHNY, CDR2 SVGAGI (reference sequence). The V and J ends lost 4 bases and 0 bases respectively, with 7 bases between them. This CDR3 region has 14 residues. The CDR3 loop reads CASSWQGSYNEQFF. The CDR3 nucleotides are TGTGCCAGCAGTTGGCAGGGCTCCTACAATGAGCAGTTCTTC.

The chain employs TRBV5-1 and TRBJ2-3; 11 bases map to TRBD2. Per the germline V gene, CDR1 is SGHRS and CDR2 is YFSETQ. There are 16 residues in the CDR3. J was trimmed by 6 bases and V by 0 bases; bases with no gene match: 6. The CDR3 bases are TGCGCCAGCAGCTTGGTGACTAGCGGGGTAGGGGATACGCAGTATTTT. Protein: CASSLVTSGVGDTQYF.

The DNA of the CDR3 is TGTGCCAGCAGCCAAGAGGACACAAGCACAGATACGCAGTATTTT. It yields the protein CASSQEDTSTDTQYF. This sequence joins TRBV3-1 (or the pseudogene TRBV3-2) and TRBJ2-3; D possibly corresponds to TRBD1 (5 bases). V shed 0 bases and J shed 0 bases, with 7 bases lying between them. This CDR3 has 15 amino acids. From germline, CDR1 is LGHDT and CDR2 YNNKEL (reference sequence).

The genes are TRBV5-1 and TRBJ1-2; 7 bases agree with TRBD1. CDR1 is SGHRS, CDR2 YFSETQ, per germline. Losses at the gene ends were 0 bases for V and 6 bases for J; bases not matched to a gene: 2. CDR3 length equals 13 residues. CDR3 DNA sequence: TGCGCCAGCAGCTTGGGACAGGGCCATGGCTACACCTTC. This sequence encodes CASSLGQGHGYTF.

The chain is built from TRBV4-1 and TRBJ2-7, with 10 nucleotides matching TRBD2. The CDR3 sequence is 14 residues long. In germline, CDR1 is MGHRA, CDR2 YSYEKL. V lost 4 bases to trimming and J lost 2 bases; unmatched junction nucleotides: 2. The CDR3: CASSLLAGPYEQYF. The CDR3 nucleotides are TGCGCCAGCAGCCTACTAGCGGGACCCTACGAGCAGTACTTC.

The chain has TRBV3-1 (or the pseudogene TRBV3-2) and TRBJ1-1; D gene ambiguous. CDR3 length: 12 residues. The V and J ends lost 4 bases and 11 bases respectively, with 14 bases between them. Germline V gene lookup returns CDR1 LGHDT and CDR2 YNNKEL (reference sequence). In nucleotides, the CDR3 is TGTGCCAGCAGCCCGTTCAGCGGCGGGGCTTTCTTT. Protein product: CASSPFSGGAFF.

This chain connects TRBV7-9 to TRBJ1-2, with 7 bases that match TRBD1. J lost 14 bases, V lost 4 bases, and 10 bases had no gene match. Germline V gene data show CDR1 as SEHNR and CDR2 as FQNEAQ (reference sequence). The CDR3 totals 12 residues. CDR3 amino acids: CASSSDRAQGTF. The CDR3 DNA reads TGTGCCAGCAGCTCTGACAGGGCTCAGGGGACCTTC.

The chain couples TRBV4-1 to TRBJ1-4, with 8 bases that match TRBD1. CDR1 MGHRA and CDR2 YSYEKL come from the germline V gene. V was clipped by 10 bases and J by 8 bases; unmatched bases: 6. This CDR3 is built from 12 residues. CDR3 protein: CATQGAQEKLFF. The CDR3 region has the DNA TGCGCCACCCAGGGGGCCCAGGAAAAACTGTTTTTT.

This sequence joins TRBV24-1 and TRBJ1-1, with 8 positions matching TRBD1. The trim removed 7 bases at V and 0 bases at J, leaving 0 bases unmatched. The CDR3 is 13 residues long. Germline CDR1 and CDR2: KGHDR and SFDVKD. CDR3 in amino acids: CATRQGVNTEAFF. CDR3 in DNA: TGTGCCACCAGACAGGGGGTGAACACTGAAGCTTTCTTT.

This sequence joins TRBV7-8 and TRBJ2-3; 9 positions match TRBD2. The V and J ends lost 1 base and 0 bases, in that order; junction bases with no gene match: 2. The germline V gene has CDR1 SGHVS and CDR2 FQNEAQ. The CDR3 sequence is 16 residues long. CDR3 loop: CASSLGAGGSTDTQYF. The DNA of the CDR3 is TGTGCCAGCAGCTTAGGAGCGGGGGGCAGCACAGATACGCAGTATTTT.

In this sample, this clone turned up a few times. This chain connects TRBV5-4 to TRBJ2-7; TRBD2 aligns across 12 bases. Germline V CDR1 and CDR2: SGHNT, YYREEE (reference sequence). V gave up 4 bases and J gave up 4 bases; unmatched junction bases: 9. The CDR3 loop spans 16 amino acids. Written as DNA, the CDR3 is TGTGCCAGCAGCGAAACTAGCGGGGGGCCGAGATACGAGCAGTACTTC. Amino acids: CASSETSGGPRYEQYF.

V gene TRBV2 combines with J gene TRBJ2-3, with 9 bases fitting TRBD1. The CDR3 consists of 14 residues. V lost 4 bases, J lost 4 bases, and 3 bases stayed unmatched. Per the germline V gene, CDR1 is SNHLY and CDR2 is FYNNEI. CDR3 in amino acids: CASSVTGGSDTQYF. The CDR3, as DNA: TGTGCCAGCAGTGTGACAGGGGGATCAGATACGCAGTATTTT. The variable domain in full, completed from reference TRBV2 and TRBJ2-3, reads EPEVTQTPSHQVTQMGQEVILRCVPISNHLYFYWYRQILGQKVEFLVSFYNNEISEKSEIFDDQFSVERPDGSNFTLKIRSTKLEDSAMYFCASSVTGGSDTQYFGPGTRLTVL.

This sequence joins TRBV19 and TRBJ1-5; TRBD1 matches 8 bases. V was clipped by 3 bases and J by 4 bases; unmatched bases: 23. The germline V gene encodes CDR1 LNHDA and CDR2 SQIVND (reference sequence). This CDR3 is built from 21 residues. The CDR3 nucleotides read TGTGCCAGTAGTATTACCCCCCCGCGGACAGGGAGGCCCTACCAAAATCAGCCCCAGCATTTT. Encoded protein: CASSITPPRTGRPYQNQPQHF.

This sequence joins TRBV21-1 and TRBJ1-1; the tabulated D call, TRBD1, remains unverified against the DNA. TRBV21-1 is designated a pseudogene. The CDR3 is 15 amino acids. CDR3 in DNA: TGTGCCAGCAGTTTGGTGACAAGCATGAACACTGAAGCTTTCTTT. This encodes CASSLVTSMNTEAFF.

The chain couples TRBV28 to TRBJ1-6; TRBD1 matches 7 bases. Trimming took 2 bases from V and 10 from J; bases not matched to a gene: 5. Germline CDR1 MDHEN, CDR2 SYDVKM. The CDR3 runs to 14 residues. The CDR3 DNA sequence: TGTGCCAGCAGTTTAAGAGGGGGCTACTCACCCCTCCACTTT. Translated, it gives CASSLRGGYSPLHF.

J is TRBJ1-1 and V is TRBV7-9; no clear D. This CDR3 contains 16 residues. V shed 3 bases and J shed 1 base, with 15 bases lying between them. Looked up from germline, CDR1 is SEHNR and CDR2 is FQNEAQ (reference sequence). CDR3 region: CASSFSTVTSNTEAFF. The CDR3 DNA reads as TGTGCCAGCAGCTTCAGTACAGTAACTTCGAACACTGAAGCTTTCTTT.

V is TRBV19 and J is TRBJ1-1; unclear D gene. Between the trimmed V and J ends, which lost 5 bases and 0 bases, there was a span of 10 bases. Germline CDR1 LNHDA, CDR2 SQIVND (reference sequence). The CDR3 is made up of 14 amino acids. In DNA, the CDR3 is TGTGCCAGTAGTGTCGGCGGGTTGAACACTGAAGCTTTCTTT. This translates into CASSVGGLNTEAFF.

This chain links TRBV5-1 with TRBJ2-7, with 7 nucleotides matching TRBD1. Trimming took 0 bases from V and 6 from J; bases not matched to a gene: 24. Per germline, CDR1 SGHRS and CDR2 YFSETQ. This CDR3 is built from 20 residues. Here the CDR3 DNA reads TGCGCCAGCAGCTTGGGTGGGGCCGGGACAGCCGTTCTTTGGGTCTGCGAGCAGTACTTC. Translating it yields CASSLGGAGTAVLWVCEQYF.